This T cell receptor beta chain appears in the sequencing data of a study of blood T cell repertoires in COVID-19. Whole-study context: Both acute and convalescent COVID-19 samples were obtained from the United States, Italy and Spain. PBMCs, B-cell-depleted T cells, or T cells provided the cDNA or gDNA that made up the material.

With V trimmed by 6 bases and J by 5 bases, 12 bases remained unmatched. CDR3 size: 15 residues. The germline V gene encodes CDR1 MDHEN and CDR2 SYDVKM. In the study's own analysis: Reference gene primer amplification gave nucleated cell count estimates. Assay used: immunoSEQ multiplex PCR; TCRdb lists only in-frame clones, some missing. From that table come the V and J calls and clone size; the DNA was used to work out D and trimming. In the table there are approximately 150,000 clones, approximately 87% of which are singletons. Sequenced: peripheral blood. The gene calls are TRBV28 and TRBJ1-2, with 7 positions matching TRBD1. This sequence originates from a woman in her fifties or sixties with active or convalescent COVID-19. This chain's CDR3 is CASSPGSGTVYGYTF. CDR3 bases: TGTGCCAGCAGCCCTGGATCCGGGACAGTGTATGGCTACACCTTC.